The 18 T cell receptor beta chains presented below share a single source sample, sequenced in a study of cytomegalovirus exposure and HLA in healthy donors. PCR involved 60 Vbeta and 13 Jbeta primers. Using immunoSEQ multiplex PCR, the repertoire was profiled, and TCRdb retains in-frame clones only, with some absent. There are 140,000 to 150,000 clones in the sample; roughly four fifths occur only once, and roughly 7.3% lies in the top ten. The sequencing input was PBMCs. These receptor sequences come from a man aged 25-45 years in good health and CMV-seronegative.

The chain combines TRBV10-3 with TRBJ2-7; the match to TRBD2 covers 10 bases. With V trimmed by 4 bases and J by 6 bases, 9 bases remained unmatched. Germline V lookup: CDR1 ENHRY, CDR2 SYGVKD. CDR3 length: 15 residues. CDR3 protein: CAISATELAGVEQYF. The CDR3 nucleotides read TGTGCCATCAGTGCGACCGAGCTAGCGGGGGTCGAGCAGTACTTC.

V usage is TRBV6-6 and J usage is TRBJ2-1; the match to TRBD2 covers 9 bases. J gave up 4 bases and V 5 bases, and 6 bases lay outside the gene matches. This CDR3 has 15 amino acids. Germline V gene sequence: CDR1 MNHNY, CDR2 SVGAGI (reference sequence). In nucleotides, the CDR3 is TGTGCCAGCAGTAAGACTAGCGGAGCTTACAATGAGCAGTTCTTC. This sequence encodes CASSKTSGAYNEQFF.

The gene calls are TRBV7-2 and TRBJ2-5; 15 bases are shared with TRBD2. CDR1 and CDR2 (germline): SGHTA, FQGNSA. V lost 5 bases, J lost 4 bases, and 5 bases stayed unmatched. This CDR3 has 16 amino acids. DNA for the CDR3: TGTGCCAGCAGCAGGACTAGCGGGGGGGGGATAGAGACCCAGTACTTC. It encodes CASSRTSGGGIETQYF.

This clone appeared a single time. The rearrangement joins TRBV5-1 to TRBJ1-4; 8 bases are shared with TRBD1. Germline V lookup: CDR1 SGHRS, CDR2 YFSETQ. CDR3 length: 15 residues. V shed 4 bases and J 7 bases; nucleotides not matched to a gene: 9. Written as DNA, the CDR3 is TGCGCCAGCAGCCAAATGACAGGGGTGGGTGAAAAACTGTTTTTT. This gives the protein CASSQMTGVGEKLFF. Full variable domain (missing parts from reference TRBV5-1 and TRBJ1-4): KAGVTQTPRYLIKTRGQQVTLSCSPISGHRSVSWYQQTPGQGLQFLFEYFSETQRNKGNFPGRFSGRQFSNSRSEMNVSTLELGDSALYLCASSQMTGVGEKLFFGSGTQLSVL.

The chain uses TRBV6-6 and TRBJ1-5; a weak D match, TRBD1 (6 bases). The CDR3 covers 15 residues. The V end was cut by 2 bases, the J end by 4 bases, with 12 bases between. In germline, CDR1 is MNHNY, CDR2 SVGAGI (reference sequence). CDR3 in DNA: TGTGCCAGCAGTTACGCCAGGGGAGGGAATCAGCCCCAGCATTTT. It is translated as CASSYARGGNQPQHF.

The chain combines TRBV15 with TRBJ1-3; the match to TRBD1 covers 7 bases. The CDR3 extends over 15 amino acids. CDR1 and CDR2 from the germline V gene are LNHNV and YYDKDF (reference sequence). Unmatched junction bases numbered 4, after V lost 5 bases and J lost 0 bases. Here the CDR3 reads CATSFGTASGNTIYF. DNA of the CDR3: TGTGCCACCAGCTTCGGGACAGCCTCTGGAAACACCATATATTTT.

The J gene is TRBJ2-5, the V gene TRBV6-5; 11 positions agree with TRBD2. After removal of 2 bases from V and 13 bases from J, the junction contained 12 bases not matched to a gene. This CDR3 has 15 residues. CDR1 and CDR2 (germline): MNHEY, SVGAGI. The chain's CDR3 is CASSYTSGSSYERYF. The CDR3 DNA is TGTGCCAGCAGTTACACTAGCGGGAGTTCCTACGAGCGGTACTTC.

Here the CDR3 DNA reads TGCGCCAGCAGCGACCAGACAGGGGGGAGGGTAGCTTTCTTT. This sequence encodes CASSDQTGGRVAFF. J is TRBJ1-1 and V is TRBV5-1, with 9 bases that match TRBD1. The junction had 11 bases not matched to a gene; V was cut back by 4 bases and J by 10 bases. Looked up from germline, CDR1 is SGHRS and CDR2 is YFSETQ. CDR3 length: 14 residues. The full variable domain, with the rest looked up from reference TRBV5-1 and TRBJ1-1, is KAGVTQTPRYLIKTRGQQVTLSCSPISGHRSVSWYQQTPGQGLQFLFEYFSETQRNKGNFPGRFSGRQFSNSRSEMNVSTLELGDSALYLCASSDQTGGRVAFFGQGTRLTVV.

The CDR3 coding sequence is TGCAGCGTTGAAGATCGGGGGACAGGTAACGGCTACACCTTC. Translated, it gives CSVEDRGTGNGYTF. This sequence joins TRBV29-1 and TRBJ1-2, with 8 nucleotides matching TRBD1. Germline loops: CDR1 SQVTM, CDR2 ANQGSEA. The CDR3 has 14 amino acids. Germline trimming cut 0 bases from V and 8 bases from J; bases unmatched to any gene: 8.

V is TRBV7-9 and J is TRBJ1-4; possible D gene TRBD1, 5 bases. CDR1 and CDR2 from the germline V gene are SEHNR and FQNEAQ (reference sequence). Trimming stripped 3 bases from V and 8 bases from J, with 13 bases between. This CDR3 region has 14 residues. The CDR3 DNA follows: TGTGCCAGCAGCTTTATAGGGGTGAGCGAAAAACTGTTTTTT. Translation gives CASSFIGVSEKLFF.

The genes are TRBV9 and TRBJ2-2; 10 nucleotides match TRBD1. Trimming at V came to 4 bases and at J to 1 base, leaving 16 bases not matched to a gene. This CDR3 spans 20 amino acids. CDR1 and CDR2 from the germline V gene are SGDLS and YYNGEE. The CDR3 sequence: CASSLDAGQGGYLNTGELFF. CDR3 in DNA: TGTGCCAGCAGCCTAGATGCCGGACAGGGGGGATACTTGAACACCGGGGAGCTGTTTTTT.

The CDR3 region is CASSLGLPRELFF. Here the CDR3 DNA reads TGTGCCAGCAGCTTAGGGCTTCCGCGGGAGCTGTTTTTT. The chain is built from TRBV7-9 and TRBJ2-2; D is unresolved. The CDR3 has 13 residues. Germline lookup yields CDR1 SEHNR and CDR2 FQNEAQ (reference sequence). The germline V and J ends were trimmed by 1 base and 9 bases, with 9 bases remaining between them.

The V call is TRBV19, the J call TRBJ2-3; D is uncertain. Between the trimmed V and J ends, which lost 4 bases and 6 bases, there was a span of 14 bases. Germline-derived CDR1 and CDR2 are LNHDA and SQIVND (reference sequence). CDR3 length equals 14 residues. For the CDR3, the DNA is TGTGCCAGTAGTACTCAACAGAGACCCGATACGCAGTATTTT. This encodes CASSTQQRPDTQYF. The whole variable domain, remainder taken from reference TRBV19 and TRBJ2-3, is DGGITQSPKYLFRKEGQNVTLSCEQNLNHDAMYWYRQDPGQGLRLIYYSQIVNDFQKGDIAEGYSVSREKKESFPLTVTSAQKNPTAFYLCASSTQQRPDTQYFGPGTRLTVL.

The V gene is TRBV11-3, the J gene TRBJ1-1; no clear D gene. With 1 base removed from V and 2 bases from J, the gap between germline ends came to 5 bases. This CDR3 is 13 amino acids long. The germline V gene encodes CDR1 SGHNT and CDR2 YENEEA. The CDR3, as DNA: TGTGCCAGCAGCTTAGGAGTAAACACTGAAGCTTTCTTT. Residues: CASSLGVNTEAFF.

DNA for the CDR3: TGTGCCAGCAGCTCCTCCAGCGGGGGCACAGATACGCAGTATTTT. Translating it yields CASSSSSGGTDTQYF. The chain carries TRBV27 and TRBJ2-3, with 7 positions matching TRBD2. Germline assignment: CDR1 MNHEY and CDR2 SMNVEV (reference sequence). This CDR3 is built from 15 residues. The ends lost 6 bases at V and 1 base at J; junction bases unmatched: 7.

The V and J genes are TRBV9 and TRBJ1-1; perhaps TRBD1 as D (5 bases). The CDR3 is made up of 15 amino acids. V lost 4 bases to trimming and J lost 7 bases, with 20 bases between them. Germline CDR1 SGDLS, CDR2 YYNGEE. For the CDR3, the DNA is TGTGCCAGCAGCCCAAATTCGGAGACAGTCGGTGAAGCTTTCTTT. This translates into CASSPNSETVGEAFF.

The chain carries TRBV7-9 and TRBJ2-1; possible D gene TRBD2, 5 bases. CDR3 length: 15 amino acids. Trimming stripped 5 bases from V and 8 bases from J, with 19 bases between. The germline CDR1 and CDR2 sequences are SEHNR and FQNEAQ (reference sequence). The CDR3 DNA sequence: TGTGCCAGCAGCCCTAGGGTGTTCCAAGCGGATGAGCAGTTCTTC. Its translation is CASSPRVFQADEQFF.

This rearrangement joins TRBV6-1 to TRBJ2-1, with 7 positions matching TRBD1. The CDR3 consists of 13 residues. V lost 11 bases and J lost 4; bases outside the gene matches: 8. The germline CDR1 and CDR2 sequences are MNHNS and SASEGT. The DNA for the CDR3 is TGTGCCGGAGGACAGGAACTGTACAATGAGCAGTTCTTC. Translated, it gives CAGGQELYNEQFF.